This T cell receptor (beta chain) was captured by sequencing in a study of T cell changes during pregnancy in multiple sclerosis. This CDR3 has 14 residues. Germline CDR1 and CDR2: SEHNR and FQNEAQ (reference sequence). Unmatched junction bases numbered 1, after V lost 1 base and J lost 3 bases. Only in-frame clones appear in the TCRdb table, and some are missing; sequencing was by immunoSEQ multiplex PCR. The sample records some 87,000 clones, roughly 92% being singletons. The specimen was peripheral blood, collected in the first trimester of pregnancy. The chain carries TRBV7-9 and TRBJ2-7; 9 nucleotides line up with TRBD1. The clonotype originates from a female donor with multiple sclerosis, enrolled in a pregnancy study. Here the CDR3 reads CASSLDRGHYEQYF. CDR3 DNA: TGTGCCAGCAGCTTAGACAGGGGGCACTACGAGCAGTACTTC.